The rows below give T cell receptor beta chains drawn from one sample of a study of long-term antiretroviral therapy in people with HIV. Some clones are missing from TCRdb's copy, which holds only in-frame ones; the method was immunoSEQ multiplex PCR. The data contain 25,000 to 35,000 clones, 95% to 96% of them singletons. Specimen: unsorted PBMCs, collected 6.5 to 6.6 years after starting antiretroviral therapy. The receptors come from a man aged 30 to 39 with HIV. Each CDR3 is given with its conserved first and last residue. The D gene is left open where the match is weak. Expanded clones are given a class, and other clones once, few, many or no size at all.

TRBV11-3	TRBD1	.	TRBJ2-1	CASSLGTGQGAYNEQFF	TGTGCCAGCAGCTTAGGGACGGGACAGGGGGCTTACAATGAGCAGTTCTTC
TRBV4-3	.	.	TRBJ2-1	CASSQVGSPYNEQFF	TGCGCCAGCAGCCAAGTCGGGAGTCCTTACAATGAGCAGTTCTTC
TRBV4-2	TRBD1	.	TRBJ2-5	CASSQVRTGGEETQYF	TGTGCCAGCAGCCAAGTCCGGACAGGGGGCGAGGAGACCCAGTACTTC
TRBV9	TRBD1	once	TRBJ1-4	CASSVGPGQGGLLGRWEKLFF	TGTGCCAGCAGCGTAGGTCCGGGACAGGGCGGTTTATTGGGACGTTGGGAAAAACTGTTTTTT
TRBV7-9	.	.	TRBJ2-5	CASSSRLGETQYF	TGTGCCAGCAGCTCCAGACTAGGAGAGACCCAGTACTTC
TRBV7-9	TRBD1	.	TRBJ2-1	CASSGQGSSYNEQFF	TGTGCCAGCAGCGGACAGGGAAGCTCCTACAATGAGCAGTTCTTC
TRBV19	.	.	TRBJ1-2	CASSSGRIDYGYTF	TGTGCCAGTAGTAGTGGACGGATCGACTATGGCTACACCTTC
TRBV2	.	once	TRBJ1-4	CASTDPTNEKLFF	TGTGCCAGCACTGACCCAACTAATGAAAAACTGTTTTTT
TRBV19	TRBD2	.	TRBJ2-2	CASGTSGAPGTGELFF	TGTGCCAGTGGGACTAGCGGGGCCCCGGGTACCGGGGAGCTGTTTTTT
TRBV11-1	.	.	TRBJ2-7	CASSLVGYEQYF	TGTGCCAGCAGCTTAGTAGGATACGAGCAGTACTTC
TRBV2	.	few	TRBJ2-7	CASTRNEQYF	TGTGCCAGCACTAGGAACGAGCAGTACTTC
TRBV6-1	.	.	TRBJ2-2	CASSEDGGLGNTGELFF	TGTGCCAGCAGTGAAGATGGGGGGCTTGGGAACACCGGGGAGCTGTTTTTT